This record looks at one T cell receptor (beta chain) sequence and its context. This specimen belongs to a study of blood T cells in healthy people across ages. Across the whole study: Template-switching capture recovered about one barcoded beta molecule per two T cells.

Germline loops: CDR1 MDHEN, CDR2 SYDVKM. With 7 bases removed from V and 2 bases from J, the gap between germline ends came to 17 bases. CDR3 length: 15 residues. Next came a second PCR, run for about 7 to 11 cycles, which used a sample-barcoded 5' primer along with a J-beta primer mix. Every single cDNA molecule received a tag from a template-switch adaptor with 12 random nucleotides. TCRdb passed the 5' RACE reads through MiXCR, listing each CDR3 protein once. The repertoire includes about 970,000 distinct CDR3 sequences, approximately 50% of them detected once, and about a fifth sits in the top ten.

The chain combines TRBV28 with TRBJ2-5, with D possibly called TRBD1 or TRBD2 (5 bases each). The TCR originated in a woman in her sixties in good health. Sequenced input: blood. CDR3 coding DNA: TGTGCCAGCAAAGAATGGGGGACGGAACAAGAGACCCAGTACTTC. Translated: CASKEWGTEQETQYF. Full variable domain (remainder filled in from reference TRBV28 and TRBJ2-5): DVKVTQSSRYLVKRTGEKVFLECVQDMDHENMFWYRQDPGLGLRLIYFSYDVKMKEKGDIPEGYSVSREKKERFSLILESASTNQTSMYLCASKEWGTEQETQYFGPGTRLLVL.